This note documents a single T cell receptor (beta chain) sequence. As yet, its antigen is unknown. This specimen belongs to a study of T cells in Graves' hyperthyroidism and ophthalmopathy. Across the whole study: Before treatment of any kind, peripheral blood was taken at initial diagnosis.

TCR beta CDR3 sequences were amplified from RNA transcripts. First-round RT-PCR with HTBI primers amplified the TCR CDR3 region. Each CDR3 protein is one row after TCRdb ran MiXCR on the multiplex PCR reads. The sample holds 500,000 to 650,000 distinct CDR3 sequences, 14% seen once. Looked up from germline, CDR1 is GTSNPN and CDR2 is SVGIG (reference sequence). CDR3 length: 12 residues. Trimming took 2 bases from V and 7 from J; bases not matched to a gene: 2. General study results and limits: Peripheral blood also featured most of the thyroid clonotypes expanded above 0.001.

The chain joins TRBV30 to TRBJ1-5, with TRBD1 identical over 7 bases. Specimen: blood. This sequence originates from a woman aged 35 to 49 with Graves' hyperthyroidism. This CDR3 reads CAWSQGGQPQHF. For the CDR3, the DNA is TGTGCCTGGAGTCAGGGGGGACAGCCCCAGCATTTT.